The clone carrying this TCR beta chain was observed a handful of times. Its antigen is undetermined. 5'RACE template switching generated TCR cDNA, adding a universal primer site and UMIs. From the 5' RACE reads, TCRdb called clonotypes with MiXCR, one entry per CDR3 protein. The table lists roughly 250,000 distinct CDR3 sequences, over 10% of them singletons. V was clipped by 1 base and J by 0 bases, with 12 bases between them. This CDR3 contains 16 residues. In germline, CDR1 is LNHNV, CDR2 YYDKDF (reference sequence). The data belong to a study of T cells after yellow fever vaccination. Turning to the study itself: SMART-Seq v4 Ultra Low Input served to prepare low-cell-number fractions. Study conclusions and caveats: Researchers cautioned that FACS-sorted repertoires could harbor abundant clonotypes contaminating from the bulk population.

The chain has TRBV15 and TRBJ1-1, with D possibly being TRBD1 (6 bases). This sample comprised CD4+ T cells sorted from PBMCs, obtained 45 days after the yellow fever booster vaccination. This TCR came from a man younger than 45 who received the YFV17D yellow fever vaccine. The CDR3 bases are TGTGCCACCAGCAGAGGACAAGGGGGTATGAACACTGAAGCTTTCTTT. Its translation is CATSRGQGGMNTEAFF.